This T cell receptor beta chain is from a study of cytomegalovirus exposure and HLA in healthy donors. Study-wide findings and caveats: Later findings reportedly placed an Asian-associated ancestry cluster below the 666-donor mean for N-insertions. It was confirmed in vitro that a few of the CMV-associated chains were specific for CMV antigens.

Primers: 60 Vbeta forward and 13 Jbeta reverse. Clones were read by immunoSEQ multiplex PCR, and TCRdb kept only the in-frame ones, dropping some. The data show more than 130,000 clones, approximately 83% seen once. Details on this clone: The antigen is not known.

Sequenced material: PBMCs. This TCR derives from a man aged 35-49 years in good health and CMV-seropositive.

This chain's CDR3 is CAWEDSGVAKNIQYF. CDR3 sequence (DNA): TGTGCCTGGGAAGACTCGGGGGTTGCCAAAAACATTCAGTACTTC. The chain couples TRBV30 to TRBJ2-4; maybe TRBD2 (6 bases). The V end was cut by 5 bases, the J end by 1 base, with 15 bases between. The CDR3 length is 15 residues. Germline lookup yields CDR1 GTSNPN and CDR2 SVGIG (reference sequence). The variable domain in full, completed from reference TRBV30 and TRBJ2-4, reads SQTIHQWPATLVQPVGSPLSLECTVEGTSNPNLYWYRQAAGRGLQLLFYSVGIGQISSEVPQNLSASRPQDRQFILSSKKLLLSDSGFYLCAWEDSGVAKNIQYFGAGTRLSVL.